Below, one T cell receptor beta chain is given with its context. Its matching antigen is unknown. V was clipped by 5 bases and J by 7 bases, with 11 bases between them. Germline values: CDR1 SGHTA, CDR2 FQGNSA. CDR3 length: 12 amino acids. This entry belongs to a study of response to subunit inactivated influenza vaccine. Study outcomes and limitations: Each seasonal influenza vaccination, the authors suggested, recruits few new T cells.

TCRdb independently ran MiXCR on the RT-PCR reads; one entry per CDR3 protein. The repertoire holds 710,000 or so distinct CDR3 sequences, with 15% to 17% as singletons. This clonotype originated in a man aged 50 to 60 who received an inactivated influenza vaccine. V and J are TRBV7-2 and TRBJ1-2; D gene ambiguous. Sequenced material: PBMCs from blood, taken approximately 12 days after vaccination. The CDR3 sequence: CASSADGRGYTF. The CDR3 nucleotides are TGTGCCAGCAGCGCCGACGGACGTGGCTACACCTTC. The variable domain in full, completed from reference TRBV7-2 and TRBJ1-2, reads GAGVSQSPSNKVTEKGKDVELRCDPISGHTALYWYRQSLGQGLEFLIYFQGNSAPDKSGLPSDRFSAERTGGSVSTLTIQRTQQEDSAVYLCASSADGRGYTFGSGTRLTVV.